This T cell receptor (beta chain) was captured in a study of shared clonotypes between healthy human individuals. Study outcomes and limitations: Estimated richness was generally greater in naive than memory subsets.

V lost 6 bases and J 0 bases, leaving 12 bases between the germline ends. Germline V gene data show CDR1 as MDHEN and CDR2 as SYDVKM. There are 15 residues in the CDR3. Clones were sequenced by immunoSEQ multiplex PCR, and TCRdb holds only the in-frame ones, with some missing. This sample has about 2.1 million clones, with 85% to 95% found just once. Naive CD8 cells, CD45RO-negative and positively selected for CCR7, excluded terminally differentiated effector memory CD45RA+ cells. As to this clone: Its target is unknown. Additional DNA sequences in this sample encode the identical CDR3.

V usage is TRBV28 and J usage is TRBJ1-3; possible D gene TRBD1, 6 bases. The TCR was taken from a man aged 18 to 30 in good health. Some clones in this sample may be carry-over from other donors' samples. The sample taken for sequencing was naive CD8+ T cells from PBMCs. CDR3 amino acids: CASRPTGSSGNTIYF. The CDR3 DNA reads TGTGCCAGCAGACCGACAGGCTCCTCTGGAAACACCATATATTTT.